This T cell receptor beta chain was retrieved from a study of cytomegalovirus exposure and HLA in healthy donors. Donors in the study were healthy people who gave bone marrow. Details on this clone: The antigen remains undetermined.

The germline V and J ends were trimmed by 2 bases and 5 bases, with 10 bases remaining between them. Germline-derived CDR1 and CDR2 are SGHNT and YYREEE (reference sequence). This CDR3 region has 13 residues. PCR was performed using 60 Vbeta and 13 Jbeta primers. Clones were read by immunoSEQ multiplex PCR, and TCRdb kept only the in-frame ones, dropping some. The repertoire holds 85,000 to 120,000 clones, with under 80% as singletons. Findings and limits, study-wide: The majority of CMV-associated TCR beta chains were reported as apparently HLA-restricted in a later analysis. Rarity characterized most TCR sequences, yet some public TCRs appeared in many donors.

V and J are TRBV5-4 and TRBJ2-5, with D possibly TRBD1 on 5 matching bases. The sequence derives from a woman between 45 and 60 years old in good health and CMV-seropositive. The specimen was PBMCs. The CDR3 coding sequence is TGTGCCAGCAGCTTTTATAGGGGTGAGACCCAGTACTTC. Encoded protein: CASSFYRGETQYF. Together with reference TRBV5-4 and TRBJ2-5, the CDR3 gives the full variable domain: ETGVTQSPTHLIKTRGQQVTLRCSSQSGHNTVSWYQQALGQGPQFIFQYYREEENGRGNFPPRFSGLQFPNYSSELNVNALELDDSALYLCASSFYRGETQYFGPGTRLLVL.